This is a list of T cell receptor beta chains from one sample in a study of cytomegalovirus exposure and HLA in healthy donors. TCRdb's copy holds only in-frame clones and misses some; the assay was immunoSEQ multiplex PCR. The sample shows a few hundred thousand clones, roughly 88% of them seen only once. Source material: PBMCs. The receptors come from a man aged 30 to 39 in good health and CMV-seronegative. Both conserved end residues are part of each CDR3. A D gene is named only where the DNA matches it firmly. Clone size is shown for a subset of rows, as once, few, many or a class of expanded clone.

clone_size	d_call	v_call	j_call	cdr3_aa	cdr3_nt
-	TRBD2	TRBV10-1	TRBJ2-5	CASSDGLAGGQETQYF	TGCGCCAGCAGTGACGGACTAGCGGGGGGCCAAGAGACCCAGTACTTC
-	TRBD2	TRBV19	TRBJ2-1	CASSIGSGGDEQFF	TGTGCCAGTAGTATAGGGTCGGGGGGGGATGAGCAGTTCTTC
-	TRBD1	TRBV6-1	TRBJ2-7	CASSMDRSYEQYF	TGTGCCAGCAGTATGGACAGGTCCTACGAGCAGTACTTC
-	-	TRBV5-5	TRBJ1-6	CASTQLGGQGNNSPLHF	TGTGCCAGCACCCAACTAGGAGGGCAGGGAAATAATTCACCCCTCCACTTT
-	-	TRBV6-6	TRBJ2-7	CASSYSGDRNEQYF	TGTGCCAGCAGTTACTCAGGGGATCGAAACGAGCAGTACTTC
-	TRBD2	TRBV6-1	TRBJ2-7	CASSERLAGVGQYF	TGTGCCAGCAGTGAAAGATTAGCGGGGGTGGGGCAGTACTTC
-	-	TRBV7-9	TRBJ1-5	CASSPPEEEGQPQHF	TGTGCCAGCAGCCCCCCCGAGGAGGAAGGGCAGCCCCAGCATTTT
-	-	TRBV5-6	TRBJ1-3	CASSYTGLPSGNTIYF	TGTGCCAGCAGCTATACAGGTCTCCCCTCTGGAAACACCATATATTTT
-	-	TRBV7-2	TRBJ2-7	CASSLGRSAYEQYF	TGTGCCAGCAGCTTAGGCAGGTCGGCCTACGAGCAGTACTTC
-	TRBD1	TRBV30	TRBJ1-6	CAWGGTGGKGNSPLHF	TGTGCCTGGGGGGGAACAGGGGGCAAGGGTAATTCACCCCTCCACTTT
once	-	TRBV15	TRBJ2-2	CATSRAAAGTGELFF	TGTGCCACCAGCAGAGCTGCGGCGGGCACCGGGGAGCTGTTTTTT
-	-	TRBV5-1	TRBJ2-3	CASSPTGTDTQYF	TGCGCCAGCAGCCCGACGGGTACAGATACGCAGTATTTT
-	TRBD1	TRBV6-5	TRBJ2-7	CASSLQGSGDEQYF	TGTGCCAGCAGCTTACAGGGGTCTGGCGACGAGCAGTACTTC
-	-	TRBV7-9	TRBJ2-2	CASSPRGLSNTGELFF	TGTGCCAGCAGCCCCCGAGGGTTATCGAACACCGGGGAGCTGTTTTTT
-	TRBD1	TRBV10-3	TRBJ2-2	CAISERDRGFPGELFF	TGTGCCATCAGTGAGAGGGACAGGGGTTTCCCCGGGGAGCTGTTTTTT
-	TRBD2	TRBV5-1	TRBJ2-3	CASRIRGDSTDTQYF	TGCGCCAGCCGAATCCGGGGGGATTCCACAGATACGCAGTATTTT
-	-	TRBV11-2	TRBJ2-7	CASSSFGGYEQYF	TGTGCCAGCAGCTCCTTTGGAGGTTACGAGCAGTACTTC
-	-	TRBV7-9	TRBJ2-1	CASSLGLHLYNEQFF	TGTGCCAGCAGCTTAGGACTACACCTATACAATGAGCAGTTCTTC
-	TRBD2	TRBV11-2	TRBJ2-1	CASSLTAGVLNEQFF	TGTGCCAGCAGCTTAACCGCGGGGGTCCTCAATGAGCAGTTCTTC
-	-	TRBV11-2	TRBJ2-1	CASSLTSERVNEQFF	TGTGCCAGCAGCTTAACAAGCGAGCGGGTCAATGAGCAGTTCTTC
-	-	TRBV6-5	TRBJ1-1	CASSYRRQLNTEAFF	TGTGCCAGCAGTTACCGGAGACAGTTGAACACTGAAGCTTTCTTT
-	-	TRBV7-9	TRBJ1-5	CASSPGTNQPQHF	TGTGCCAGCAGCCCAGGGACTAATCAGCCCCAGCATTTT
-	-	TRBV4-1	TRBJ1-6	CASSQETANSPLHF	TGCGCCAGCAGCCAGGAGACGGCAAATTCACCCCTCCACTTT
-	-	TRBV27	TRBJ2-1	CASSFLQGSYNEQFF	TGTGCCAGCAGTTTTTTGCAGGGCTCCTACAATGAGCAGTTCTTC
-	TRBD1	TRBV11-2	TRBJ2-7	CASSLEGQTYEQYF	TGTGCCAGCAGCTTAGAGGGACAGACCTACGAGCAGTACTTC
-	-	TRBV27	TRBJ2-1	CASSRLKQGDNEQFF	TGTGCCAGCAGTCGCCTCAAACAGGGTGACAATGAGCAGTTCTTC
-	-	TRBV19	TRBJ2-5	CASSTTLRGQETQYF	TGTGCCAGTAGTACCACCCTCCGCGGTCAAGAGACCCAGTACTTC
-	TRBD1	TRBV25-1	TRBJ1-2	CASSGQGYGYTF	TGTGCCAGCAGCGGACAGGGCTATGGCTACACCTTC
-	-	TRBV5-4	TRBJ1-3	CASSLTGRRPSGNTIYF	TGTGCCAGCAGCCTCACCGGCAGGCGCCCCTCTGGAAACACCATATATTTT
-	-	TRBV19	TRBJ1-2	CASSRMPYEGTNYGYTF	TGTGCCAGTAGTCGCATGCCGTATGAGGGAACTAACTATGGCTACACCTTC
once	-	TRBV5-1	TRBJ1-1	CASSPNKGAFF	TGCGCCAGCAGCCCTAATAAGGGGGCTTTCTTT
-	-	TRBV10-1	TRBJ2-3	CASKGGTDTQYF	TGCGCCAGCAAAGGGGGCACAGATACGCAGTATTTT
-	TRBD1	TRBV30	TRBJ1-1	CAWKTTGVNTEAFF	TGTGCCTGGAAGACGACAGGGGTGAACACTGAAGCTTTCTTT
-	-	TRBV9	TRBJ2-3	CASSVWGVSTDTQYF	TGTGCCAGCAGCGTATGGGGAGTAAGCACAGATACGCAGTATTTT
once	TRBD1	TRBV7-9	TRBJ2-5	CASSLGDRGYQETQYF	TGTGCCAGCAGCTTAGGGGACAGGGGGTACCAAGAGACCCAGTACTTC
-	-	TRBV5-1	TRBJ1-1	CASRLDSLNTEAFF	TGCGCCAGCAGATTGGACAGCTTGAACACTGAAGCTTTCTTT
once	TRBD1	TRBV11-1	TRBJ1-2	CASSLAPDRGPYGYTF	TGTGCCAGCAGCTTAGCCCCTGACAGGGGTCCCTATGGCTACACCTTC
-	TRBD1	TRBV27	TRBJ2-6	CASRDRGFHSGANVLTF	TGTGCCAGCAGGGACAGGGGTTTCCACTCTGGGGCCAACGTCCTGACTTTC
-	-	TRBV4-3	TRBJ1-2	CASSRQRGNYGYTF	TGCGCCAGCAGCCGGCAACGGGGGAACTATGGCTACACCTTC
-	TRBD1	TRBV10-3	TRBJ1-3	CAISESGQGPSGNTIYF	TGTGCCATCAGTGAGTCGGGACAGGGACCCTCTGGAAACACCATATATTTT
-	TRBD1	TRBV6-1	TRBJ2-2	CASSEATGGLSTGELFF	TGTGCCAGCAGTGAAGCCACAGGGGGCTTAAGCACCGGGGAGCTGTTTTTT
few	TRBD1	TRBV7-2	TRBJ2-6	CASSRTGGAGANVLTF	TGTGCCAGCAGCCGGACAGGGGGCGCTGGGGCCAACGTCCTGACTTTC
-	TRBD2	TRBV7-2	TRBJ2-3	CASSLAPGLAGEGSTDTQYF	TGTGCCAGCAGCTTAGCTCCGGGACTAGCGGGGGAAGGGAGCACAGATACGCAGTATTTT
-	-	TRBV4-3	TRBJ2-5	CASSQGGRRAETQYF	TGCGCCAGCAGCCAAGGGGGGAGGAGGGCCGAGACCCAGTACTTC
-	-	TRBV4-2	TRBJ1-1	CASSQDGRVAFF	TGTGCCAGCAGCCAAGATGGCAGGGTGGCTTTCTTT
-	-	TRBV5-6	TRBJ1-2	CASSPTGDIYGYTF	TGTGCCAGCAGCCCCACCGGGGACATCTATGGCTACACCTTC
-	-	TRBV7-9	TRBJ2-2	CASSLVSVGAGELFF	TGTGCCAGCAGCTTAGTTAGCGTCGGAGCCGGGGAGCTGTTTTTT
-	-	TRBV7-9	TRBJ1-2	CASSPYKEGGDGYTF	TGTGCCAGCAGCCCGTACAAGGAAGGAGGCGATGGCTACACCTTC
-	-	TRBV7-8	TRBJ2-2	CASSRLTGRRPGELFF	TGTGCCAGCAGCCGTCTGACAGGGAGGCGGCCCGGGGAGCTGTTTTTT
-	TRBD1	TRBV11-2	TRBJ1-2	CASSPDRGYGYTF	TGTGCCAGCAGTCCCGACAGGGGCTATGGCTACACCTTC
-	-	TRBV21-1	TRBJ1-1	CASSTPMGARYTEAFF	TGTGCCAGCAGCACCCCCATGGGGGCGCGGTACACTGAAGCTTTCTTT
-	-	TRBV18	TRBJ1-1	CASSPGGGRNTEAFF	TGTGCCAGCTCACCAGGGGGGGGGCGGAACACTGAAGCTTTCTTT
few	-	TRBV7-2	TRBJ2-3	CASSFTGGTDTQYF	TGTGCCAGCAGCTTTACCGGAGGAACAGATACGCAGTATTTT
-	-	TRBV5-6	TRBJ2-1	CASTGGGRNEQFF	TGTGCCAGCACGGGTGGGGGGAGAAATGAGCAGTTCTTC
-	TRBD2	TRBV18	TRBJ2-7	CASSPPGLAGGKQYF	TGTGCCAGCTCACCACCTGGACTAGCGGGGGGTAAGCAGTACTTC